This TCR beta chain derives from a study of cytomegalovirus exposure and HLA in healthy donors (dated by TCRdb to about 2017). Regarding the research as a whole: In an earlier analysis of approximately 500 of the donors, around 290 Gb of sequence data and 117 million unique TCR beta sequences from about 190 million T cells were reported. An early release that covered some 630 HLA-typed donors contained 300 to 350 gigabases of sequencing data and 70 million to 100 million unique TCR sequences. Among the roughly 400 genotyped donors, 81% belonged to the genetic ancestry cluster associated with self-reported Caucasian donors. The study aimed to test whether signatures of past pathogen exposure could be identified by cataloging public T cell receptors. The study profiled the T cell repertoires of under 700 subjects by immunosequencing and related them to cytomegalovirus serostatus. Along with the roughly 610-subject first cohort, a separate validation cohort of more than 90 different subjects was used. To predict cytomegalovirus infection status, the study brought together high-throughput TCR immunosequencing, statistical association of individual TCRs with disease status, and machine learning. To study patterns of TCR occurrence, a later analysis re-analyzed previously published TCR beta repertoires from more than 550 donors and added high-resolution HLA genotyping. The later analysis used no new phenotypic data to find candidate immune exposures, relying instead on TCR beta sequences and their occurrence across donors. An earlier analysis of 587 of the donors used high-throughput TCR beta sequencing to judge whether each TCR beta V gene segment behaved as functional or pseudogenic. Donor age, sex, ethnicity and CMV serostatus were compiled together with the repertoire data. In a later genetic analysis, genome-wide SNP genotypes for about 65% of the roughly 700 donors were used, and that subset was treated as a discovery cohort. All discovery cohort repertoires had been generated on a single sequencing platform. HLA typing included class I and class II loci at four-digit resolution. The number of typed donors differed by locus: 629-630 for A, B, C, DRB1 and DQB1; 500 to 550 for DQA1; some 610 for DPA1; and roughly 450 for DPB1. Because of strong linkage in the cohort, roughly five DR-DQ haplotypes were treated as single units for association and clustering. Among about 410 genotyped donors of the cohort, an average of around 250,000 unique TCR beta nucleotide sequences was sequenced per donor, of which about 20% were non-productive. Study-level results and caveats: The classifier was reported to diagnose cytomegalovirus status with high specificity and sensitivity in both the original and validation cohorts. Immune exposure information for the cohort was limited to CMV serostatus. The presence/absence analyses assumed that sequencing depth was roughly uniform across donors, and that assumption may not be true. While some public TCRs were present in many individuals, most TCR sequences turned up only very rarely across donors. The sequencing pipeline was judged likely to have produced a cluster of highly shared sequence variants as a technical artifact. Some IMGT-functional V segments, including TRBV6-2 and TRBV6-3, could not be distinguished by the 87-base-pair reads and were therefore excluded. Only TCR beta chains were sequenced in this cohort, and the absence of alpha or paired-chain data limited detectable features. Three of the identified cytomegalovirus-associated TCR beta chains were confirmed in vitro to be specific for cytomegalovirus antigens. In a later analysis, TCR association rates were found to vary across HLA loci, with the most associated TCRs seen for DRB1 alleles and the fewest for HLA-C alleles. A later analysis found that HLA-associated TCR beta chains were more clonally expanded and had lower generation probabilities than equally common non-associated chains. Because HLA typing was unavailable for some donors at each locus, only the typed subset was used in association tests. According to a later genetic analysis, donors in an Asian-associated ancestry cluster had fewer N-insertions in productive TCRs than the approximately 650-donor mean. Strong co-occurrence of HLA alleles, especially DR and DQ, made assigning TCR associations to individual alleles difficult. A later analysis reported that several top co-occurrence clusters appeared linked to parvovirus B19, influenza, CMV and Epstein-Barr virus. A later genetic analysis associated a missense DCLRE1C variant with V-gene and J-gene trimming of TCR beta chains, and an independent cohort replicated the association. A further reported finding was that TCR beta sequences accurately predicted the HLA-A and HLA-B alleles for most subjects in the first cohort. It was suggested by the authors that the approach could potentially be generalized to other disease states and immunological phenotypes. Correlated functional status among segregating V segments might be attributable to linkage disequilibrium, but an unknown experimental factor could not be ruled out. Broadly in line with IMGT annotations, most TCR beta V segments showed up in productive rearrangements about 87% or about 30% of the time in an earlier analysis of approximately 600 of the donors. According to a later analysis, most CMV-associated TCR beta chains appeared to be HLA-restricted, and the HLA associations seemed to be driven largely by CMV exposure. Specific HLA alleles were associated with over 15,000 TCR beta sequences at a false discovery rate of 0.05 in a later analysis. A total of around 150 TCR beta chains were listed by the study as associated with cytomegalovirus. Because counts were too low, seventeen rarely observed V segments, including chromosome 9 orphons, were left out of the earlier analysis of some 640 of the donors.

CDR1 and CDR2, looked up from the germline V gene (reference sequence), are WNHNN and SYGVQD. Its CDR3 holds 13 amino acids, cysteine through phenylalanine. The read is trimmed to its CDR3 DNA, 39 bases read in frame from base 1. V loses 5 bases of germline sequence and J loses 5 bases, and the interval between the two ends is 13 bases. The cohort was made up of 666 healthy bone marrow donors. All cohort members were sampled while nominally healthy, although unrecorded immune exposures were likely present. The donor was CMV seronegative and was included in the group of a few hundred seronegative cohort members. A peripheral blood sample was collected from each donor, and TCR beta sequencing was performed on peripheral blood mononuclear cells. Genomic DNA extraction from the blood cell samples was performed with the Qiagen DNeasy Blood Extraction Kit. The library was prepared using the immunoSEQ multiplex PCR assay. A mixture of 60 forward primers for TCR Vbeta segments and 13 reverse primers for TCR Jbeta segments was used in the multiplex PCR. A multiplex PCR assay on genomic DNA amplified the CDR3 region of rearranged TCR beta genes. On the Illumina HiSeq System, the amplified TCR beta libraries were sequenced as 87-base-pair reads. Processing in the source paper ran as follows. Across the 666 repertoires, a later analysis counted 80 million or so unique TCR beta chains, roughly 11 million of which were shared by at least two donors. A nearest-neighbor algorithm error-corrected the raw reads and collapsed the reads into unique sequences, merging closely related sequences to remove PCR and sequencing errors. Alignment of CDR3 sequences to IMGT reference sequences was used to assign V, D and J gene segments. Each retained sequence needed at least a six-nucleotide match to both a V gene segment and a J gene segment. A rearrangement was called productive if the CDR3 had no stop codons and remained in frame with V and J, and every other rearrangement was called non-productive. Following IMGT convention, CDR3 was defined as the stretch from the second conserved V-encoded cysteine up to the conserved J-encoded phenylalanine. The earlier analysis of about 640 of the donors excluded any sequence lacking an unambiguous match to a single V gene segment. An earlier analysis of approximately 590 of the donors classified V segments as functional when productive rearrangements were above 56.7% and as segregating when the standard deviation between donors was above 5%. To diagnose cytomegalovirus status from the catalog of TCR beta chain sequences, a statistical classification framework was built. A later analysis assigned V and J genes by comparing TCR nucleotide sequences with IMGT/GENE-DB human TR gene sequences. A later analysis assigned CDR3 sequences and most-parsimonious VDJ recombination scenarios with the TCRdist pipeline. In a later analysis, each TCR beta chain was defined by its CDR3 amino acid sequence together with its V-gene family, and reads lacking a unique V-gene family were excluded. In a later analysis, 450 to 600 highly shared, low-generation-probability nucleotide sequences were removed to address suspected cross-contamination and a sequencing artifact. A later analysis calculated a clonal expansion index for each public chain from normalized within-repertoire ranks of inferred template counts. Generation probabilities in a later analysis came from a VDJ recombination model fitted to out-of-frame rearrangements, and those results were checked against IGoR. In a later analysis, hypergeometric tests were used to score TCR-TCR, TCR-HLA and TCR-CMV co-occurrence, with a repertoire-size bias correction applied to TCR pairs. False discovery rates were estimated in a later analysis by permuting HLA or CMV assignments 20 times. A later analysis grouped co-occurring TCRs with DBSCAN, adding TCRdist sequence similarity when clustering within HLA-allele-positive subsets. For co-occurrence clustering, repertoires with fewer than 30,000 or more than 120,000 public chains were excluded, along with five or six repertoires with anomalous nucleotide sharing. TCRdb obtained this table from immuneACCESS and retained in-frame rearrangements with V and J assigned. These tables miss some clones; where compared with another copy, unresolved V genes account for less than half of the shortfall, and the remainder is unexplained. V, J and clone size were drawn from that table, and D and trimming were deduced from the DNA. The sample yields some 200,000 clones; roughly 90% were counted once. Less than 0.3% of the sample goes to the ten largest clones.

In the case of this clone: What antigen it recognizes has not been identified. Base qualities are not provided; no much larger clone lies one nucleotide away.

What was sequenced was PBMCs. The sequence was collected from a girl under three years old in good health and CMV-seronegative. The rearrangement joined TRBV10-1 to TRBJ2-7; 6 matching bases give a weak D call of TRBD1. In nucleotide form, the sequence is TGCGCCAGCAGTCGCGACAGGAACAACGAGCAGTACTTC. Its protein is CASSRDRNNEQYF.